This T cell receptor beta chain was recovered during a study of early T cells in non-severe SARS-CoV-2 infection. Study summary: Bulk RNA from unsorted whole blood was sequenced; chains were unpaired.

After removal of 1 base from V and 1 base from J, the junction contained 5 bases not matched to a gene. Germline V lookup: CDR1 MGHRA, CDR2 YSYEKL. The CDR3 extends over 16 amino acids. Study results and limitations: CD4 and private specificities were missed by VDJdb matching, which favored anti-spike CD8 responses.

Unique molecular identifiers were attached to individual cDNA molecules. MiXCR was run by TCRdb on the 5' RACE reads, yielding one entry per CDR3 protein. This table holds about 26,000 distinct CDR3 sequences, approximately 4% found once. There are many counts of this clonotype. The antigen remains undetermined. The chain is built from TRBV4-1 and TRBJ2-7; 9 bases are a match to TRBD2. The receptor's source is an adult who was a healthcare worker with PCR-confirmed SARS-CoV-2 infection or an uninfected control (not recorded which). Sequencing used whole blood. Written as DNA, the CDR3 is TGCGCCAGCAGCCAAGTGGTGCTAGCGGGGTCCTACGAGCAGTACTTC. As protein: CASSQVVLAGSYEQYF.